Below are 8 T cell receptor beta chains sequenced from a single sample in a study of T cells and Merkel cell carcinoma outcomes. Libraries were prepared by immunoSEQ multiplex PCR; TCRdb keeps only in-frame clonotypes and omits some of them. Of about 4,200 clones in the sample, approximately 92% are singletons; the top ten hold 1.5% to 2%. Material: tumor tissue from Merkel cell carcinoma. All receptors come from a human donor with Merkel cell carcinoma.

This chain connects TRBV7-9 to TRBJ1-2; TRBD1 might be the D (5 bases). There are 15 residues in the CDR3. The V end was cut by 6 bases, the J end by 4 bases, with 18 bases between. Germline V gene sequence: CDR1 SEHNR, CDR2 FQNEAQ (reference sequence). CDR3 bases: TGTGCCAGCAGTCTTCAAACCGGGACGGGCTATGGCTACACCTTC. It is translated as CASSLQTGTGYGYTF.

The V gene is TRBV5-6, the J gene TRBJ1-4; D is unclear. The CDR3 runs to 14 residues. Germline V gives CDR1 SGHDT, CDR2 YYEEEE. Trimming removed 4 bases at V and 2 bases at J, with 9 bases between. CDR3 in amino acids: CASSPRATNEKLFF. CDR3 DNA sequence: TGTGCCAGCAGCCCAAGGGCGACTAATGAAAAACTGTTTTTT. The full variable domain, its missing parts supplied by reference TRBV5-6 and TRBJ1-4, is DAGVTQSPTHLIKTRGQQVTLRCSPKSGHDTVSWYQQALGQGPQFIFQYYEEEERQRGNFPDRFSGHQFPNYSSELNVNALLLGDSALYLCASSPRATNEKLFFGSGTQLSVL.

This sequence joins TRBV18 and TRBJ1-1, with TRBD1 as a possible D gene (5 bases). The CDR3 contains 14 residues. V was trimmed by 3 bases and J by 4 bases, leaving 12 bases between them. The V gene's germline CDR1 is KGHSH and CDR2 LQKENI. This CDR3 is CASSPGSQGTEAFF. In nucleotides, the CDR3 is TGTGCCAGCTCACCTGGAAGCCAGGGCACTGAAGCTTTCTTT.

The chain couples TRBV5-1 to TRBJ2-2; D is undetermined. V was clipped by 0 bases and J by 1 base, with 7 bases between them. CDR1 is SGHRS and CDR2 is YFSETQ in the germline V gene. The CDR3 extends over 15 amino acids. The CDR3 here is CASSLGAVNTGELFF. Written as DNA, the CDR3 is TGCGCCAGCAGCTTGGGGGCGGTGAACACCGGGGAGCTGTTTTTT.

V gene TRBV7-6 combines with J gene TRBJ1-5, with D hard to call. The length of the CDR3 is 13 residues. The V end lost 4 bases, the J end lost 5 bases, and 9 bases lay between the germline ends. Germline values: CDR1 SGHVS, CDR2 FNYEAQ. CDR3 protein: CASSSGRDQPQHF. The CDR3 DNA is TGTGCCAGCAGCTCCGGACGGGATCAGCCCCAGCATTTT.

The chain has TRBV4-3 and TRBJ2-3; possibly TRBD2 for D (5 bases). The germline V and J ends were trimmed by 4 bases and 4 bases, with 15 bases remaining between them. The CDR3 is 15 amino acids. Germline V gene lookup returns CDR1 LGHNA and CDR2 YSLEER. The CDR3 loop is CASSPRGQEADTQYF. The CDR3 coding sequence is TGCGCCAGCAGCCCCCGCGGCCAGGAGGCAGATACGCAGTATTTT.

This clone is a singleton in its sample. The rearrangement uses TRBV18 and TRBJ2-1, with D possibly called TRBD1 or TRBD2 (6 bases each). Trimming removed 2 bases at V and 0 bases at J, with 11 bases between. Germline lookup yields CDR1 KGHSH and CDR2 LQKENI. The CDR3 has 16 residues. CDR3 sequence (DNA): TGTGCCAGCTCACCAGACGGGGGCACCTCCTACAATGAGCAGTTCTTC. Its protein product is CASSPDGGTSYNEQFF. The entire variable domain, with the rest obtained from reference TRBV18 and TRBJ2-1, is as follows: NAGVMQNPRHLVRRRGQEARLRCSPMKGHSHVYWYRQLPEEGLKFMVYLQKENIIDESGMPKERFSAEFPKEGPSILRIQQVVRGDSAAYFCASSPDGGTSYNEQFFGPGTRLTVL.

The CDR3 region is CASSIGGIDYEQYF. For the CDR3, the DNA is TGTGCCAGCAGCATAGGTGGGATCGACTACGAGCAGTACTTC. The rearrangement links TRBV7-9 to TRBJ2-7; no clear D. The V end lost 5 bases, the J end lost 3 bases, and 14 bases lay between the germline ends. The germline CDR1 and CDR2 sequences are SEHNR and FQNEAQ (reference sequence). This CDR3 region has 14 residues. Full variable domain (remainder filled in from reference TRBV7-9 and TRBJ2-7): DTGVSQNPRHKITKRGQNVTFRCDPISEHNRLYWYRQTLGQGPEFLTYFQNEAQLEKSRLLSDRFSAERPKGSFSTLEIQRTEQGDSAMYLCASSIGGIDYEQYFGPGTRLTVT.